What follows describes a single T cell receptor (beta chain). What it binds is unknown. Germline CDR1 reads MGHRA; CDR2 reads YSYEKL. V lost 0 bases and J 0 bases, leaving 10 bases between the germline ends. The CDR3 is made up of 16 amino acids. Using immunoSEQ multiplex PCR, the repertoire was profiled, and TCRdb retains in-frame clones only, with some absent. The sample carries about 33,000 clones, about 93% recorded once. This sample is part of a study of T cell clones after liver transplantation. Study at large: Pre-transplant mixed lymphocyte reactions yielded third-party-reactive TCRbeta sequences as comparators for graft-donor-reactive sequences.

The study, taken as a whole, reports: Conclusions were preliminary, with small, heterogeneous patient groups. The donor-reactive repertoire was only partly measurable in two subjects, lacking donor cells. Compared with third party-reactive sequences, donor-reactive ones declined more, independent of withdrawal success.

The specimen was CD8+ T cells from blood, collected 12 months after liver transplant. The chain uses TRBV4-1 and TRBJ2-3; D might be TRBD2 (5 bases). This TCR was recovered from a human patient who received a liver transplant. Some T cells may be transferred from the graft donor. Here the CDR3 reads CASSQDGGISTDTQYF. The CDR3 coding sequence is TGCGCCAGCAGCCAAGATGGAGGAATAAGCACAGATACGCAGTATTTT.